The 14 T cell receptor beta chains reported below all come from one sample, sequenced in a study of blood T cell repertoires in COVID-19. The repertoire was sequenced with immunoSEQ multiplex PCR; TCRdb's copy has only in-frame clones and lacks some. The sample consists of 50,000 to 65,000 clones, roughly 90% of them appearing once. Specimen: peripheral blood. These receptor sequences come from a man aged 45-65 years with active COVID-19.

The chain couples TRBV5-1 to TRBJ1-2; no clear D. Germline V lookup: CDR1 SGHRS, CDR2 YFSETQ. Trimming left V 0 bases short and J 7 bases short, with 13 bases between. The CDR3 loop spans 14 amino acids. As DNA, the CDR3 is TGCGCCAGCAGCTTGGGCTCGACGGAGACTGGCTACACCTTC. Translation gives CASSLGSTETGYTF.

The genes are TRBV7-3 and TRBJ2-7; 8 bases map to TRBD2. V was pared by 4 bases and J by 6 bases, with 5 bases of the junction left unmatched. There are 13 residues in the CDR3. Germline V gives CDR1 SGHTA, CDR2 FQGTGA. CDR3 in amino acids: CASSYGGAGEQYF. The CDR3 nucleotides read TGTGCCAGCAGCTACGGGGGGGCTGGCGAGCAGTACTTC.

The genes are TRBV2 and TRBJ2-3, with a possible D match to TRBD2 (6 bases). Trimming cost V 3 bases and J 6 bases, with 13 bases left between them. Looked up from germline, CDR1 is SNHLY and CDR2 is FYNNEI. The CDR3 runs to 14 residues. The CDR3 reads CASSETFLADTQYF. Written as DNA, the CDR3 is TGTGCCAGCAGTGAGACTTTCCTAGCGGATACGCAGTATTTT.

The J gene is TRBJ2-5, the V gene TRBV5-1, with D possibly TRBD1 on 7 matching bases. V shed 4 bases and J shed 1 base, with 14 bases lying between them. This CDR3 is 15 amino acids long. CDR1 SGHRS and CDR2 YFSETQ come from the germline V gene. In nucleotides, the CDR3 is TGCGCCAGCAGCGGGGGGACAGATGTCCAAGAGACCCAGTACTTC. This translates into CASSGGTDVQETQYF.

The CDR3 DNA sequence: TGTGCCAGCAGCGTAGACCGGCGGGGGACTGAAGCTTTCTTT. Translating it yields CASSVDRRGTEAFF. The chain uses TRBV9 and TRBJ1-1, with D maybe TRBD1 (5 bases). The CDR3 covers 14 residues. Per the germline V gene, CDR1 is SGDLS and CDR2 is YYNGEE. The V gene lost 0 bases and the J gene lost 5 bases, with 11 bases spanning the gap.

V and J are TRBV7-7 and TRBJ2-3; a weak D match, TRBD1 (5 bases). V lost 2 bases and J lost 1, with 7 bases in between. This CDR3 comprises 14 residues. Germline V gene data show CDR1 as SSHAT and CDR2 as FNYEAQ (reference sequence). The chain's CDR3 is CASSLTTGTDTQYF. The CDR3 coding sequence is TGTGCCAGCAGCTTAACGACAGGCACAGATACGCAGTATTTT.

The rearrangement links TRBV2 to TRBJ1-2; 10 bases agree with TRBD1. Looked up from germline, CDR1 is SNHLY and CDR2 is FYNNEI. V was clipped by 8 bases and J by 6 bases; unmatched bases: 15. The length of the CDR3 is 16 residues. The chain's CDR3 is CASLRTGGQGKHGYTF. CDR3 sequence (DNA): TGTGCCAGCCTTCGGACCGGGGGACAGGGGAAGCATGGCTACACCTTC.

The rearrangement uses TRBV7-9 and TRBJ1-2, with TRBD1 identical over 8 bases. Germline values: CDR1 SEHNR, CDR2 FQNEAQ (reference sequence). The CDR3 sequence is 12 residues long. Losses at the gene ends were 5 bases for V and 14 bases for J; bases not matched to a gene: 10. In nucleotides, the CDR3 is TGTGCCAGCAGCCCATCGACAGGGGACGGGACCTTC. Translated: CASSPSTGDGTF.

The chain combines TRBV11-3 with TRBJ2-2; perhaps TRBD2 as D (5 bases). V was cut by 2 bases and J by 6 bases, with 10 bases left in between. Germline V gene lookup returns CDR1 SGHNT and CDR2 YENEEA. This CDR3 has 14 amino acids. The CDR3 DNA reads TGTGCCAGCAGCTTAAGGAGGCACGCCGGGGAGCTGTTTTTT. Translation: CASSLRRHAGELFF.

This clone was observed once. V gene TRBV6-5 combines with J gene TRBJ1-1, with D tentatively TRBD1 (6 bases). Trimming took off 8 bases at V and 1 base at J, with 11 bases between the two ends. Germline V gene lookup returns CDR1 MNHEY and CDR2 SVGAGI. This CDR3 contains 13 residues. CDR3 coding DNA: TGTGCCAGCGTTAGACAGGCGAACACTGAAGCTTTCTTT. Translation gives CASVRQANTEAFF.

V is TRBV11-2 and J is TRBJ2-5, with 8 positions matching TRBD2. This CDR3 region has 15 residues. Per the germline V gene, CDR1 is SGHAT and CDR2 is FQNNGV. V trimming: 3 bases; J trimming: 2 bases; junction bases outside the gene matches: 5. This chain's CDR3 is CASSLTSAGQETQYF. The CDR3 region has the DNA TGTGCCAGCAGCTTGACTAGCGCGGGACAAGAGACCCAGTACTTC.

V is TRBV9 and J is TRBJ2-5, with 8 bases that match TRBD2. The CDR3 has 15 amino acids. V was pared by 2 bases and J by 2 bases, with 5 bases of the junction left unmatched. Germline CDR1 is SGDLS and CDR2 is YYNGEE. The CDR3 reads CASSVLAGTQETQYF. In DNA form, the CDR3 reads TGTGCCAGCAGCGTCCTAGCGGGCACACAAGAGACCCAGTACTTC.

V and J are TRBV24-1 and TRBJ2-1, with 10 positions matching TRBD1. The CDR3 is 16 amino acids. V was pared by 5 bases and J by 9 bases, with 12 bases of the junction left unmatched. In germline, CDR1 is KGHDR, CDR2 SFDVKD. This CDR3 reads CATSAGDRGLTAEQFF. For the CDR3, the DNA is TGTGCCACCAGTGCCGGAGACAGGGGGCTAACGGCTGAGCAGTTCTTC.

The CDR3 nucleotides read TGTGCCAGCAGTCCTAACAGGGTTGTAGCTGAAAAACTGTTTTTT. Translated: CASSPNRVVAEKLFF. The chain employs TRBV27 and TRBJ1-4; D might be TRBD1 (6 bases). Germline V gives CDR1 MNHEY, CDR2 SMNVEV (reference sequence). V was pared by 5 bases and J by 7 bases, with 17 bases between. CDR3 length: 15 amino acids. Based on the CDR3 plus reference TRBV27 and TRBJ1-4, the full variable domain is EAQVTQNPRYLITVTGKKLTVTCSQNMNHEYMSWYRQDPGLGLRQIYYSMNVEVTDKGDVPEGYKVSRKEKRNFPLILESPSPNQTSLYFCASSPNRVVAEKLFFGSGTQLSVL.